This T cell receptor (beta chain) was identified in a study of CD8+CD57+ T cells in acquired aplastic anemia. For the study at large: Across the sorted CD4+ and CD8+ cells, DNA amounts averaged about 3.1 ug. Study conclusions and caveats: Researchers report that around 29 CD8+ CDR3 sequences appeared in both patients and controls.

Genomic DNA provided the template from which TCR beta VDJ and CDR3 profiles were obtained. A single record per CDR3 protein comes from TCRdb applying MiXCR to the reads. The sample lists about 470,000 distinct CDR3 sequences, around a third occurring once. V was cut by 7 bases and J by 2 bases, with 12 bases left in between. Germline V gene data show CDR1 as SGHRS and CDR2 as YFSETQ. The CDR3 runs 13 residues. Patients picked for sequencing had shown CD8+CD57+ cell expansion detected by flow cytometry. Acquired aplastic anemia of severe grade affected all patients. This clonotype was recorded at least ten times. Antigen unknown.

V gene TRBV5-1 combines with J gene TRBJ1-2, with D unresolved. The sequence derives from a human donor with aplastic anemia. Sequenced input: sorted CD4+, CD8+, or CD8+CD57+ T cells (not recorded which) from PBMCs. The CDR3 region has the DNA TGCGCCAGCCGTTACCCAGGAAACTATGGCTACACCTTC. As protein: CASRYPGNYGYTF.